This is a list of T cell receptor beta chains from one sample in a study of OX40 agonist ivuxolimab in advanced cancers. Only in-frame clones appear in the TCRdb table, and some are missing; sequencing was by immunoSEQ multiplex PCR. This sample has about 80,000 clones; around nine tenths occur once, and the top ten carry over 0.15%. This material consisted of CD4+ or CD8+ T cells sorted from blood, taken in a trial of the OX40 agonist ivuxolimab. The receptors here all came from an adult with an advanced solid tumor such as melanoma, head and neck, liver or kidney cancer. CDR3s include the opening cysteine and the closing phenylalanine or tryptophan. Fields, in order: J gene, D gene, V gene, CDR3 protein. A D gene is named only where the DNA matches it firmly.

j_call: TRBJ2-7
d_call: TRBD2
v_call: TRBV5-1
cdr3_aa: CASRPQLLSTSAILYEQYF

j_call: TRBJ1-2
d_call: NA
v_call: TRBV30
cdr3_aa: CAWTPDSYGYTF

j_call: TRBJ1-5
d_call: NA
v_call: TRBV6-1
cdr3_aa: CASSEEGLDSNQPQHF

j_call: TRBJ2-1
d_call: TRBD2
v_call: TRBV5-1
cdr3_aa: CASSVEGYSGRANEQFF

j_call: TRBJ2-1
d_call: NA
v_call: TRBV29-1
cdr3_aa: CSVVAGSSYNEQFF

j_call: TRBJ2-1
d_call: NA
v_call: TRBV2
cdr3_aa: CASSDVGSPYNEQFF

j_call: TRBJ1-2
d_call: NA
v_call: TRBV19
cdr3_aa: CASSIPPHGYTF

j_call: TRBJ2-7
d_call: NA
v_call: TRBV5-4
cdr3_aa: CASSLGLGRGLGEQYF

j_call: TRBJ2-7
d_call: NA
v_call: TRBV5-4
cdr3_aa: CASSTHRGPSSYEQYF

j_call: TRBJ1-2
d_call: TRBD1
v_call: TRBV30
cdr3_aa: CAWSDYSDRDYGYTF

j_call: TRBJ1-2
d_call: NA
v_call: TRBV19
cdr3_aa: CASSTTVSYGYTF

j_call: TRBJ1-1
d_call: NA
v_call: TRBV5-1
cdr3_aa: CASSLVWGGSNTEAFF

j_call: TRBJ1-1
d_call: NA
v_call: TRBV30
cdr3_aa: CALEGESWDTEAFF

j_call: TRBJ2-5
d_call: TRBD1
v_call: TRBV14
cdr3_aa: CASSQLLGQGGTQYF